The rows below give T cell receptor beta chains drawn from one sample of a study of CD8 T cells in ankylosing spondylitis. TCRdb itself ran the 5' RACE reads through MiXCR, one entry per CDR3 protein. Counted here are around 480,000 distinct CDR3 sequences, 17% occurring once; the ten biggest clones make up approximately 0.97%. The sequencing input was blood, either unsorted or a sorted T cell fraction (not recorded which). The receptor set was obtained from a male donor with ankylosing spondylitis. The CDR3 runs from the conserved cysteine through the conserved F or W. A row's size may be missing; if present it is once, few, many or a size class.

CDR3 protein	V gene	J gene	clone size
CASSQDRLSYEQYF	TRBV4-2	TRBJ2-7	once
CASRVWDHGITEAFF	TRBV12-3/TRBV12-4	TRBJ1-1	NA
CASSPAGGRDTQYF	TRBV11-3	TRBJ2-3	NA
CASSQVTGQHNEQFF	TRBV4-2	TRBJ2-1	few
CSARGSGTYEQYF	TRBV20-1	TRBJ2-7	NA
CASTSLGGGNEQFF	TRBV6-1	TRBJ2-1	few
CASSAGLAGVSDTQYF	TRBV7-9	TRBJ2-3	NA
CASSQDYRGWETQYF	TRBV4-3	TRBJ2-5	many
CASSSDRHSNQPQHF	TRBV7-2	TRBJ1-5	NA
CAWSVGGARETQYF	TRBV30	TRBJ2-5	NA
CASSPRPGQGAIGTEAFF	TRBV18	TRBJ1-1	few
CASSLLTGAEAFF	TRBV6-1	TRBJ1-1	once
CSARDQSTSQDTQYF	TRBV20-1	TRBJ2-3	NA
CASSFIAGASYNEQFF	TRBV5-1	TRBJ2-1	NA
CASSQRSVLATNEKLFF	TRBV4-1	TRBJ1-4	NA
CASSLSARGGQETQYF	TRBV13	TRBJ2-5	NA
CASSLARGVGAFF	TRBV7-9	TRBJ1-1	few
CASRPFRDIPEAFF	TRBV9	TRBJ1-1	NA
CASSLEQGASSEAFF	TRBV5-1	TRBJ1-1	few
CSAGRVSYEQYF	TRBV29-1	TRBJ2-7	few
CASIASGHVDEQYF	TRBV6-1	TRBJ2-7	NA
CASSQDLGTSDPRGETQYF	TRBV4-2	TRBJ2-5	NA
CAISERGALSNYGYTF	TRBV10-3	TRBJ1-2	NA
CASSSGLTGLDSPLHF	TRBV6-5	TRBJ1-6	NA
CASSQDHGSNQPQHF	TRBV3-1	TRBJ1-5	few
CASSLRNSYNEQFF	TRBV14	TRBJ2-1	NA
CASSQTPGDSTDTQYF	TRBV4-1	TRBJ2-3	few
CASSGGANNQPQHF	TRBV9	TRBJ1-5	few